This T cell receptor (beta chain) was retrieved from a study of cytomegalovirus exposure and HLA in healthy donors. PCR involved 60 Vbeta and 13 Jbeta primers. The table came from immunoSEQ multiplex PCR; TCRdb's copy has only in-frame clones and leaves some out. In the table there are some 120,000 clones, about four fifths of which are singletons. For this clone: Its antigen is still unknown.

General study findings and limits: TCR beta chains associated with HLA were, in a later analysis, more clonally expanded than equally common others. Segments of the TCR beta V type were, in most cases, productive about 87% or about 30% of the time in an earlier analysis. In vitro confirmation showed a few CMV-associated chains to be CMV antigen specific.

This CDR3 contains 14 residues. Germline CDR1 SNHLY, CDR2 FYNNEI. Trimming cost V 6 bases and J 9 bases; bases outside gene matches: 3. V gene TRBV2 combines with J gene TRBJ1-6, with 12 bases fitting TRBD1. The sequence derives from a man younger than 30 in good health and CMV-seronegative. The sample consisted of PBMCs. CDR3 residues: CASSGTGGRSPLHF. Written as DNA, the CDR3 is TGTGCCAGCAGCGGGACAGGGGGCCGTTCACCCCTCCACTTT.